Listed below are T cell receptor beta chains from one sample, sequenced in a study of T cell responses to AZD1222 COVID-19 vaccine. Profiling relied on immunoSEQ multiplex PCR, and the TCRdb table lists in-frame clones only, not all of them. Of over 150,000 clones listed, roughly nine tenths are singletons. Sequences were derived from peripheral blood, sampled on day 0 of AZD1222 vaccination. Receptors originate from an adult in good health. Both conserved end residues are part of each CDR3. D genes are given only for firm matches. Clone sizes are given selectively: once, few, many, or a class where the clone is expanded.

D gene: TRBD2; J gene: TRBJ2-1; V gene: TRBV5-8; clone size: -; CDR3 DNA: TGTGCCAGCAGCTGGGGACTAGCGGGGGGGGTCGATGAGCAGTTCTTC; CDR3 protein: CASSWGLAGGVDEQFF
D gene: TRBD2; J gene: TRBJ2-5; V gene: TRBV7-2; clone size: -; CDR3 DNA: TGTGCCAGCAGCTTCGGGGCGGGGGGGCGAGAGACCCAGTACTTC; CDR3 protein: CASSFGAGGRETQYF
D gene: TRBD1; J gene: TRBJ1-2; V gene: TRBV7-9; clone size: -; CDR3 DNA: TGTGCCAGCAGCTTAGGGACAGGGGGATTCTATGGCTACACCTTC; CDR3 protein: CASSLGTGGFYGYTF
D gene: TRBD1; J gene: TRBJ1-2; V gene: TRBV19; clone size: -; CDR3 DNA: TGTGCCAGTACCCCCCAACGGGACAGGGGGAGATATGGCTACACCTTC; CDR3 protein: CASTPQRDRGRYGYTF
D gene: -; J gene: TRBJ1-5; V gene: TRBV19; clone size: once; CDR3 DNA: TGTGCCCAGGTTCAGCCCCAGCATTTT; CDR3 protein: CAQVQPQHF
D gene: -; J gene: TRBJ2-1; V gene: TRBV19; clone size: -; CDR3 DNA: TGTGCCAGTAGTATGCAGGGCTGGTACAATGAGCAGTTCTTC; CDR3 protein: CASSMQGWYNEQFF
D gene: -; J gene: TRBJ1-2; V gene: TRBV7-2; clone size: -; CDR3 DNA: TGTGCCAGCAGCTTAGCCAGGGAGGGGGGCTACACCTTC; CDR3 protein: CASSLAREGGYTF
D gene: TRBD2; J gene: TRBJ2-1; V gene: TRBV19; clone size: -; CDR3 DNA: TGTGCCAGTACCCCGGGACTAGCGGGGACGTTGGGGCAGTTCTTC; CDR3 protein: CASTPGLAGTLGQFF
D gene: -; J gene: TRBJ1-5; V gene: TRBV19; clone size: -; CDR3 DNA: TGTGCCAGTAGTATTTTTGGGTATCAGCCCCAGCATTTT; CDR3 protein: CASSIFGYQPQHF
D gene: -; J gene: TRBJ2-7; V gene: TRBV3-1/TRBV3-2; clone size: few; CDR3 DNA: TGTGCCAGCAGCCAAGATCCCGGAGGCGGGCGAAGCTCCTACGAGCAGTACTTC; CDR3 protein: CASSQDPGGGRSSYEQYF
D gene: TRBD1; J gene: TRBJ2-2; V gene: TRBV3-1/TRBV3-2; clone size: -; CDR3 DNA: TGTGCCAGCAGCCAAGGCCGAGGGGGCGGCACCGGGGAGCTGTTTTTT; CDR3 protein: CASSQGRGGGTGELFF
D gene: -; J gene: TRBJ1-2; V gene: TRBV27; clone size: -; CDR3 DNA: TGTGCCAGCAGTTTAGGAGGGGGAGGGGGCTACACCTTC; CDR3 protein: CASSLGGGGGYTF
D gene: TRBD1; J gene: TRBJ1-5; V gene: TRBV7-8; clone size: -; CDR3 DNA: TGTGCCAGCAGCTTAGCGACAGGGAATAGCAATCAGCCCCAGCATTTT; CDR3 protein: CASSLATGNSNQPQHF
D gene: -; J gene: TRBJ1-6; V gene: TRBV3-1/TRBV3-2; clone size: -; CDR3 DNA: TGTGCCAGCAGCCAAGTAGGAGGGGGGGGCAATTCACCCCTCCACTTT; CDR3 protein: CASSQVGGGGNSPLHF
D gene: TRBD1; J gene: TRBJ1-2; V gene: TRBV12-3/TRBV12-4; clone size: -; CDR3 DNA: TGTGCCAGCAGACAGGGGAGCTATGGCTACACCTTC; CDR3 protein: CASRQGSYGYTF
D gene: -; J gene: TRBJ1-2; V gene: TRBV7-2; clone size: -; CDR3 DNA: TGTGCCAGCAGCTTTCCGCAGGGCTTCGGCTACACCTTC; CDR3 protein: CASSFPQGFGYTF
D gene: TRBD1; J gene: TRBJ1-6; V gene: TRBV15; clone size: -; CDR3 DNA: TGTGCCACCAGCAGAGGGACAGGGGGCGCATCCTATAATTCACCCCTCCACTTT; CDR3 protein: CATSRGTGGASYNSPLHF
D gene: TRBD1; J gene: TRBJ2-2; V gene: TRBV5-1; clone size: -; CDR3 DNA: TGCGCCAGCAGCTTGCCGGGGACAGGAAACACCGGGGAGCTGTTTTTT; CDR3 protein: CASSLPGTGNTGELFF
D gene: -; J gene: TRBJ1-4; V gene: TRBV5-1; clone size: -; CDR3 DNA: TGCGCCAGCAGCTTGTTCGGGGAAAAACTGTTTTTT; CDR3 protein: CASSLFGEKLFF
D gene: -; J gene: TRBJ2-2; V gene: TRBV27; clone size: -; CDR3 DNA: TGTGCCAGCAGTTCTGAGGGGGGCACCTTTGTCGGGGAGCTGTTTTTT; CDR3 protein: CASSSEGGTFVGELFF
D gene: -; J gene: TRBJ2-7; V gene: TRBV3-1/TRBV3-2; clone size: -; CDR3 DNA: TGTGCCGTTGGGGCAGGAGTTATCTACGAGCAGTACTTC; CDR3 protein: CAVGAGVIYEQYF
D gene: -; J gene: TRBJ2-5; V gene: TRBV4-3; clone size: -; CDR3 DNA: TGCGCCAGCAGCCAGGCGTACCGGACACAGCCGGGGGAGACCCAGTACTTC; CDR3 protein: CASSQAYRTQPGETQYF
D gene: -; J gene: TRBJ1-5; V gene: TRBV6-5; clone size: once; CDR3 DNA: TGTGCCAGCGGACAAGTAAGCAATCAGCCCCAGCATTTT; CDR3 protein: CASGQVSNQPQHF
D gene: TRBD1; J gene: TRBJ1-6; V gene: TRBV28; clone size: once; CDR3 DNA: TGTGCCAGCAGCCGCCTGGACAGGAGCTCCTATAATTCACCCCTCCACTTT; CDR3 protein: CASSRLDRSSYNSPLHF
D gene: TRBD2; J gene: TRBJ2-2; V gene: TRBV27; clone size: -; CDR3 DNA: TGTGCCAGCACCGAACTTGGGACTAGCGGCCTCACCGGGGAGCTGTTTTTT; CDR3 protein: CASTELGTSGLTGELFF
D gene: TRBD1; J gene: TRBJ2-7; V gene: TRBV12-3/TRBV12-4; clone size: -; CDR3 DNA: TGTGCCAGCAGGAGGACAGGGGGCTACGAGCAGTACTTC; CDR3 protein: CASRRTGGYEQYF
D gene: -; J gene: TRBJ2-1; V gene: TRBV6-2/TRBV6-3; clone size: -; CDR3 DNA: TGTGCCAGCAGTTACGGACGGGAGCAGTTCTTC; CDR3 protein: CASSYGREQFF
D gene: -; J gene: TRBJ1-1; V gene: TRBV11-1; clone size: -; CDR3 DNA: TGTGCCAGCAGCTTAGCGGTGTCTCCGAACACTGAAGCTTTCTTT; CDR3 protein: CASSLAVSPNTEAFF
D gene: TRBD1; J gene: TRBJ2-7; V gene: TRBV25-1; clone size: -; CDR3 DNA: TGTGCCAGCAGCCCGACAGGGACCCCCTACGAGCAGTACTTC; CDR3 protein: CASSPTGTPYEQYF
D gene: -; J gene: TRBJ1-1; V gene: TRBV15; clone size: -; CDR3 DNA: TGTGCCACCAGCATCCAGCCGAACACTGAAGCTTTCTTT; CDR3 protein: CATSIQPNTEAFF
D gene: -; J gene: TRBJ2-1; V gene: TRBV12-3/TRBV12-4; clone size: -; CDR3 DNA: TGTGCCAGCAGTGCTACTAGGGTTGAGCAGTTCTTC; CDR3 protein: CASSATRVEQFF
D gene: TRBD1; J gene: TRBJ1-2; V gene: TRBV7-8; clone size: -; CDR3 DNA: TGTGCCAGCAGCTCGGTGGGGACAGGGTCTTATGGCTACACCTTC; CDR3 protein: CASSSVGTGSYGYTF
D gene: TRBD1; J gene: TRBJ1-2; V gene: TRBV6-5; clone size: once; CDR3 DNA: TGTGCCAGCACCGAACAGGGGGCGATTTATGGCTACACCTTC; CDR3 protein: CASTEQGAIYGYTF
D gene: -; J gene: TRBJ2-7; V gene: TRBV2; clone size: -; CDR3 DNA: TGTGCCAGCAGCGCCGGACAGATCTACGAGCAGTACTTC; CDR3 protein: CASSAGQIYEQYF
D gene: TRBD2; J gene: TRBJ2-7; V gene: TRBV9; clone size: -; CDR3 DNA: TGTGCCAGCAGCGTCCAAGCGGGGAGCTCCTACGAGCAGTACTTC; CDR3 protein: CASSVQAGSSYEQYF